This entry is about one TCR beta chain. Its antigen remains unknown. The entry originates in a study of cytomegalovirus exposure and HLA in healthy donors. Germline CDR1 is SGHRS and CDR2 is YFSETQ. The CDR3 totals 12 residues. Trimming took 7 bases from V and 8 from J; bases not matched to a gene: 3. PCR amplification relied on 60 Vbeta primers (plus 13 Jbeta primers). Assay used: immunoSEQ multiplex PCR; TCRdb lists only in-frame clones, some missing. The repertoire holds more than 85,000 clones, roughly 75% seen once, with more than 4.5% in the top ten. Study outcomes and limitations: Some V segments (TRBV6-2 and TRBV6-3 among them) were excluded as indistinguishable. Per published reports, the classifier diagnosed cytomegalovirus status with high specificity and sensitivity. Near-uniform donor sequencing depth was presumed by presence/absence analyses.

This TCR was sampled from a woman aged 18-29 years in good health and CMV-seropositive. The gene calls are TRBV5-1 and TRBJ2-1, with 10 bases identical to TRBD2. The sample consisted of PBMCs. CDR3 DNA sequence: TGCGCCAGCTACCTAGCGGGAGATGAGCAGTTCTTC. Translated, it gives CASYLAGDEQFF.